What follows describes a single T cell receptor beta chain. CDR1 is LNHDA and CDR2 is SQIVND in the germline V gene (reference sequence). The CDR3 is made up of 15 amino acids. Trimming pared 3 bases from V and 2 bases from J, leaving 11 bases between. This entry belongs to a study of shared clonotypes between healthy human individuals. The table came from immunoSEQ multiplex PCR; TCRdb's copy has only in-frame clones and leaves some out. This table has roughly 1,500,000 clones, 95% to 99% appearing once. Sequences were obtained from naive CD4+ T cells sorted from blood. The subset was: CD45RA+ positively selected. The origin of this receptor is a man younger than 40 in good health. The V call is TRBV19, the J call TRBJ2-1, with D tentatively TRBD2 (6 bases). The CDR3, as DNA: TGTGCCAGTAGTATGGGAGGAGGCCCCTACAATGAGCAGTTCTTC. Protein product: CASSMGGGPYNEQFF.